This record concerns one TCR beta chain sequence. Looked up from germline, CDR1 is SGHRS and CDR2 is YFSETQ. The J segment lost 6 bases and the V segment lost 0 bases, leaving 4 bases of the junction unmatched. The CDR3 contains 14 residues. This sample is drawn from a study of blood T cell repertoires in COVID-19. Clones were read by immunoSEQ multiplex PCR, and TCRdb kept only the in-frame ones, dropping some. The sample holds roughly 150,000 clones, 88% seen once. The genes are TRBV5-1 and TRBJ2-7; 9 nucleotides align to TRBD1. The receptor was isolated from a human donor in a cohort sampled during active COVID-19. Sequences were obtained from peripheral blood. The CDR3 coding sequence is TGCGCCAGCAGCTTGGGACAGGGGGGTTTCGAGCAGTACTTC. This codes for CASSLGQGGFEQYF.